Sequencing of this TCR beta chain was carried out in a study of T cell repertoires in cytomegalovirus infection. Study results and caveats: Ex vivo responses were dominated by HLA-C-restricted CMV-specific TCR beta clonotypes.

Germline V gene sequence: CDR1 SNHLY, CDR2 FYNNEI. This CDR3 is 12 amino acids long. V lost 6 bases and J 6 bases, leaving 10 bases between the germline ends. This clonotype was observed a few times. Its antigen is unknown. TCRdb re-derived calls from the reads in MiXCR, one entry per CDR3 protein. The sample lists 110,000 to 150,000 distinct CDR3 sequences, around 30% occurring once. The chain combines TRBV2 with TRBJ2-3; possibly TRBD1 for D (5 bases). This TCR came from a human donor in good health (CMV status not recorded). Some clones in this sample may be carry-over from other donors' samples. Sequencing used CD8+ T cells from cultured PBMCs, obtained from culture after CMV antigen stimulation. CDR3 residues: CASRGRVDTQYF. In DNA form, the CDR3 reads TGTGCCAGCAGGGGCAGGGTGGATACGCAGTATTTT.